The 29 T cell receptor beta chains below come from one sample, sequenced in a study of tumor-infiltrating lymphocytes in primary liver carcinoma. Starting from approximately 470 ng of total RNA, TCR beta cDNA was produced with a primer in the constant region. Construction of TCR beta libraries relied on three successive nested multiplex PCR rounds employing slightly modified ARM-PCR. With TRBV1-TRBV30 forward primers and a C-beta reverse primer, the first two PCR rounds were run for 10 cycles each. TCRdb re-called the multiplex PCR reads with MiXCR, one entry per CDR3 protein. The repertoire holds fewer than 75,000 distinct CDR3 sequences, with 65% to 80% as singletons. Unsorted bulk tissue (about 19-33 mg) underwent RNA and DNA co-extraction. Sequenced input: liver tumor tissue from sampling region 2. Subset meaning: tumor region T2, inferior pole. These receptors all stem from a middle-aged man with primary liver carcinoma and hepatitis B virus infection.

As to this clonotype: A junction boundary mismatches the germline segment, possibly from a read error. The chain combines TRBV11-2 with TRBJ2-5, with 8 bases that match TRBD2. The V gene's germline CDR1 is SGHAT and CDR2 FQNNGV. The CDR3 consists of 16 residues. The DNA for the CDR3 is TGTGCCATCAGCCAAGTTCCTGGCGGGGGGAAAGAGACCCAGCACTTC. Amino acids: CAISQVPGGGKETQHF.

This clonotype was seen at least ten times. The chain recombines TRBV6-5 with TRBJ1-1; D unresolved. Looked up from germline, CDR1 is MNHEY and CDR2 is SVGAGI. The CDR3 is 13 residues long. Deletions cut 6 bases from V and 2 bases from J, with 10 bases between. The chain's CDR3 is CASSGQFNTEAFF. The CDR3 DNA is TGTGCCAGCAGCGGGCAGTTCAACACTGAAGCTTTCTTT.

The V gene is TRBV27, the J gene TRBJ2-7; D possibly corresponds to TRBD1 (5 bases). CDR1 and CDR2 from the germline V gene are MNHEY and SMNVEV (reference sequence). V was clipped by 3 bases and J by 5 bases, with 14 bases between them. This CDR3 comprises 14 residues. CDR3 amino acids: CASSFVGANNEQYF. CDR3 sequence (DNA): TGTGCCAGCAGTTTTGTAGGGGCGAATAACGAGCAGTACTTC.

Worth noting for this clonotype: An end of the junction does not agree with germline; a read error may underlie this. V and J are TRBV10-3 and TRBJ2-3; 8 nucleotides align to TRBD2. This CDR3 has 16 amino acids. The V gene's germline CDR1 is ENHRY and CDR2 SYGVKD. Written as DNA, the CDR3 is TGTGTCATCAGGCACATTAGCGGGGCTAGTACAGATACGCAGTATTTT. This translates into CVIRHISGASTDTQYF.

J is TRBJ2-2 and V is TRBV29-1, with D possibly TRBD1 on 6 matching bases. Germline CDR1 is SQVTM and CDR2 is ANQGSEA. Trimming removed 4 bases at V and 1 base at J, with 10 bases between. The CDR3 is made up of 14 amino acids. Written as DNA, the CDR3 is TGCAGCGTTGTCAACAGGGTGAACACCGGGGAGCTGTTTTTT. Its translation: CSVVNRVNTGELFF.

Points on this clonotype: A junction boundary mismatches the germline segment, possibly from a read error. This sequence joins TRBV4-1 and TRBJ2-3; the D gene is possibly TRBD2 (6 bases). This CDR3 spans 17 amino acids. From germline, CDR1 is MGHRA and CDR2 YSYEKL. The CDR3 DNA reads TGCGCAAGCAGCCAAGGTATCCACCGGGAGCGCCGAGATACGCAGTATTTT. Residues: CASSQGIHRERRDTQYF.

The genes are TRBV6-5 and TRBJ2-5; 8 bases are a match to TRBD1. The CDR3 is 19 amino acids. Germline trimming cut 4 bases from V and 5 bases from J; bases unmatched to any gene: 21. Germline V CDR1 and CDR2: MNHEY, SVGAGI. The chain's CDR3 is CASSLQGGLCQGAVETQYF. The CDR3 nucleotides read TGTGCCAGCAGTTTACAAGGGGGTCTATGTCAGGGGGCCGTCGAGACCCAGTACTTC.

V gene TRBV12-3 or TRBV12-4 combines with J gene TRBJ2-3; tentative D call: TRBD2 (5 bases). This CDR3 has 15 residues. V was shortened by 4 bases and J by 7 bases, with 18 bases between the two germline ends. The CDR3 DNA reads TGTGCCAGCAGTTCCGACTGGACTGTTGGCAATACGCAGTATTTT. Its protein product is CASSSDWTVGNTQYF.

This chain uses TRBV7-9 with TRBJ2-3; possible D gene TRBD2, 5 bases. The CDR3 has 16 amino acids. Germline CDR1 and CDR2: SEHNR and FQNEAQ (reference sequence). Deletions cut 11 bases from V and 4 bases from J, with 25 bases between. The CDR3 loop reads CACNSNTGGLADTQYF. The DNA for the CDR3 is TGTGCCTGCAACTCCAACACCGGCGGGCTTGCAGATACGCAGTATTTT.

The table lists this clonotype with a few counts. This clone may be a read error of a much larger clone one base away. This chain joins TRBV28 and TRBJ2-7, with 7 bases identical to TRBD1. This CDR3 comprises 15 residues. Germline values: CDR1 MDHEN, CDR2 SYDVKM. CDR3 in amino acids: CASGQFPPTGQEQNF. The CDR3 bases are TGTGCCAGCGGACAATTCCCACCGACAGGACAGGAGCAGAACTTC.

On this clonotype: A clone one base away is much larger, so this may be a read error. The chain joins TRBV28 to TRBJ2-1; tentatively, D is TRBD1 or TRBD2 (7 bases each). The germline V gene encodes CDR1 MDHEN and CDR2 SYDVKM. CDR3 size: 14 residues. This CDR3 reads CANSFSRGGDEQFF. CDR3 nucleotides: TGTGCCAACAGTTTTTCCAGGGGGGGGGATGAGCAGTTCTTC. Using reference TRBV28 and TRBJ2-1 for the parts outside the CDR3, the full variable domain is DVKVTQSSRYLVKRTGEKVFLECVQDMDHENMFWYRQDPGLGLRLIYFSYDVKMKEKGDIPEGYSVSREKKERFSLILESASTNQTSMYLCANSFSRGGDEQFFGPGTRLTVL.

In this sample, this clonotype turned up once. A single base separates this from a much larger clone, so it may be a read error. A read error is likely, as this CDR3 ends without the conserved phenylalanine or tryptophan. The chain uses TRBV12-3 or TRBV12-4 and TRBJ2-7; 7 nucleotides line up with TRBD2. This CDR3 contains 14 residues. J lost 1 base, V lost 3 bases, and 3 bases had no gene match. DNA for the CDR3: TGTGCCAGCAGTTTGCAGGGAGGGTCCTACGAGCAGTACATC. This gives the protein CASSLQGGSYEQYI.

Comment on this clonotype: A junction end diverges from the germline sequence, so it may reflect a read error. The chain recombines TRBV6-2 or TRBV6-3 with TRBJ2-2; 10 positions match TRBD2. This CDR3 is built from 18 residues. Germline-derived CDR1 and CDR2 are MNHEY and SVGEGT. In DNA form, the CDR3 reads TGTGCCAGCAGCTCCGGGCTAGCGGGAGTAGGGAACACCGGGGAGATGTTTTTT. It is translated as CASSSGLAGVGNTGEMFF.

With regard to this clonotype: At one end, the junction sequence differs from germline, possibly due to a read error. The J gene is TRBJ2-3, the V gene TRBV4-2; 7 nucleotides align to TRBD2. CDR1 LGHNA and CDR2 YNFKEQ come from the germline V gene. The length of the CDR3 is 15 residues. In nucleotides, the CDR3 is TGTTCCAGCAGCCAAGACATCGCGGGGGCAGATACGCAGTATTTT. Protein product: CSSSQDIAGADTQYF.

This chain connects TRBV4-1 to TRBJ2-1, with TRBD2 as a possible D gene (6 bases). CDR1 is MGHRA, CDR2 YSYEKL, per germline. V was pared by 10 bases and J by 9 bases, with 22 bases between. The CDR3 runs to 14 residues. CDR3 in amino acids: CAKSQAGLVSEQFF. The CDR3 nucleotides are TGCGCCAAAAGCCAAGCGGGTTTAGTAAGTGAGCAGTTCTTC.

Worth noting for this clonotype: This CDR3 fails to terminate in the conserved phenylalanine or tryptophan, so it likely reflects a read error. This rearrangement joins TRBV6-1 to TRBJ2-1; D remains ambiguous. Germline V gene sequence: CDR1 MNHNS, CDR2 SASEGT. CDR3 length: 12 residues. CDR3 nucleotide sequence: TGTGCCTGCAGGCAGTCGATCAATGAGCAGTTCTCC. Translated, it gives CACRQSINEQFS.

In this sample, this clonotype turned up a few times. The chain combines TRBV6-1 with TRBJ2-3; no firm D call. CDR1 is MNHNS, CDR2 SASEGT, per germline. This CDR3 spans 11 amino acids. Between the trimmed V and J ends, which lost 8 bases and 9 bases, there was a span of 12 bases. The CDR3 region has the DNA TGTGCCAGCGATGCGCTTTACACGCAGTATTTT. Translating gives CASDALYTQYF.

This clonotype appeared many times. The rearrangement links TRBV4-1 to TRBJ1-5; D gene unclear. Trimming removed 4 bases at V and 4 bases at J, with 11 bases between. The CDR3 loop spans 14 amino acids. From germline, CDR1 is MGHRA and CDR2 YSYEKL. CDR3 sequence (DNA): TGCGCCAGCAGCCCCGACGGGGTTAATCAGCCCCAGCATTTT. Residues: CASSPDGVNQPQHF.

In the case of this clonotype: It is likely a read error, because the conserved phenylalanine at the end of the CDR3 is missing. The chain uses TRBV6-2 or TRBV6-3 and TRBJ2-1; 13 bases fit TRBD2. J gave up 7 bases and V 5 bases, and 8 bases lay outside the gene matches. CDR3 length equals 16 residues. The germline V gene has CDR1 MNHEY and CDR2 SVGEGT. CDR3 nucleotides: TGTGCCAGCAGTCCCCGGACTAGCGGGAGAGCAAATGAGCAGTTCCTC. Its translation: CASSPRTSGRANEQFL.

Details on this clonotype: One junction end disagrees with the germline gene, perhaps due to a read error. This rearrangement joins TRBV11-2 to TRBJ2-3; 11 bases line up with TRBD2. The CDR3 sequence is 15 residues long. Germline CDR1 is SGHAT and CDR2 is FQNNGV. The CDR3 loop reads CASSLTSGIIDMQYF. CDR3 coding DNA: TGTGCCAGCAGCTTGACTAGCGGGATCATAGATATGCAGTATTTT.

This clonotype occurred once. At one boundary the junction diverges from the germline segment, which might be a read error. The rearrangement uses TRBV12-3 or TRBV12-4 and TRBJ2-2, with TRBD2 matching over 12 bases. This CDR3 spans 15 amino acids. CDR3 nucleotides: TGTACCAGCAGTCTAGCGGGAGGGCCGGACGGGAAGCTGTTTTTT. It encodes CTSSLAGGPDGKLFF.

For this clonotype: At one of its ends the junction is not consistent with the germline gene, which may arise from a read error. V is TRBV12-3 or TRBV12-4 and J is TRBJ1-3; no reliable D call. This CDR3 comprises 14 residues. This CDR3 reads CASSFCGQLSTIYF. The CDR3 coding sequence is TGTGCCAGTAGTTTCTGTGGTCAATTATCAACCATATATTTT.

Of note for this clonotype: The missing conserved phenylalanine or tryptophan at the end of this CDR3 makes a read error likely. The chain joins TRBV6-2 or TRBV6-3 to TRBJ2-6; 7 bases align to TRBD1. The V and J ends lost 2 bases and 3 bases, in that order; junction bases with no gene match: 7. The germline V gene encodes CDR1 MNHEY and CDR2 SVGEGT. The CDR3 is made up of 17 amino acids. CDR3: CASSYRQGVDGANVLTS. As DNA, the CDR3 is TGTGCCAGCAGTTACCGGCAGGGGGTTGATGGGGCCAACGTCCTGACTTCC.

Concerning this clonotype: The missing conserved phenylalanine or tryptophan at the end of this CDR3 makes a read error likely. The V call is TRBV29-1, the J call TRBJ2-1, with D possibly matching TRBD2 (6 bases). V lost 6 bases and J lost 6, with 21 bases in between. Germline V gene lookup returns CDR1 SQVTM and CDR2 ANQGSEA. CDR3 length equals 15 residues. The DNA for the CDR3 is TGCAGCGTCGAGGATCTGGCGGGAACTCCCAATGAGCAGTTCATC. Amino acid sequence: CSVEDLAGTPNEQFI.

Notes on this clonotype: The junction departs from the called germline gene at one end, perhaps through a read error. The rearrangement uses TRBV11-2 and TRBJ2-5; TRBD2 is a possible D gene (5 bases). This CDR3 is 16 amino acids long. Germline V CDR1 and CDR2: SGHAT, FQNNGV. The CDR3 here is CANSLTAGDSGETQYF. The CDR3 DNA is TGTGCCAACAGCTTAACAGCAGGTGACTCGGGGGAGACCCAGTACTTC.

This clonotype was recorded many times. CDR3 in DNA: TGCGCCAGCAGCTCGGGACAGAACAATGAGCAGTTCTTC. Its protein product is CASSSGQNNEQFF. This chain uses TRBV10-1 with TRBJ2-1; 7 positions agree with TRBD1. Trimming cost V 6 bases and J 5 bases; bases outside gene matches: 4. From germline, CDR1 is WNHNN and CDR2 SYGVQD (reference sequence). CDR3 length: 13 amino acids.

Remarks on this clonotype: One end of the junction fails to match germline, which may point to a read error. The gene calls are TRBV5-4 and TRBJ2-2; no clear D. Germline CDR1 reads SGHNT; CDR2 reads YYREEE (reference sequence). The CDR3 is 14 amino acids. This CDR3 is CVSSLGIGTGELFF. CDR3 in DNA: TGTGTCAGCAGCTTGGGGATCGGCACCGGGGAGCTGTTTTTT.

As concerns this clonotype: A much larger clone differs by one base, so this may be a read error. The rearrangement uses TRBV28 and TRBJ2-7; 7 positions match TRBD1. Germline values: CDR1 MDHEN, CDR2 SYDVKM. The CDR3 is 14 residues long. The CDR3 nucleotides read TGTGGCAGACTCCGCGGACAGGCCTCCTACGAGCAGTACTTC. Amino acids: CGRLRGQASYEQYF. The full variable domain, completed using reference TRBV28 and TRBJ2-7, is DVKVTQSSRYLVKRTGEKVFLECVQDMDHENMFWYRQDPGLGLRLIYFSYDVKMKEKGDIPEGYSVSREKKERFSLILESASTNQTSMYLCGRLRGQASYEQYFGPGTRLTVT.

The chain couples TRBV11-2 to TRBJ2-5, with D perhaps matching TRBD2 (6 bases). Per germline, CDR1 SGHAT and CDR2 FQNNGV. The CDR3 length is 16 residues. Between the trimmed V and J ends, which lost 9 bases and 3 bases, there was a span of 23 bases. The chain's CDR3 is CASSQAPGGAKETQYF. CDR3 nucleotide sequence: TGTGCCAGTAGCCAAGCTCCTGGCGGGGCAAAAGAGACCCAGTACTTC. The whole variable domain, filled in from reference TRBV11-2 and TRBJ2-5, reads EAGVAQSPRYKIIEKRQSVAFWCNPISGHATLYWYQQILGQGPKLLIQFQNNGVVDDSQLPKDRFSAERLKGVDSTLKIQPAKLEDSAVYLCASSQAPGGAKETQYFGPGTRLLVL.